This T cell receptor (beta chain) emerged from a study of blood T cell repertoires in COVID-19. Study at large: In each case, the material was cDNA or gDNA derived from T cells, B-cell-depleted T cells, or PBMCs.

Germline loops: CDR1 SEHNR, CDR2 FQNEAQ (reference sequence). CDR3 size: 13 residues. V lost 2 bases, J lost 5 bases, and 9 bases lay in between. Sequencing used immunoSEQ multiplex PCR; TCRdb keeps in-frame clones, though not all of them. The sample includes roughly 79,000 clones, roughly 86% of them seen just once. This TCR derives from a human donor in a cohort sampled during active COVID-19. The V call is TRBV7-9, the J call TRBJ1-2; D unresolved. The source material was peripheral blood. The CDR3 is CASSLLPGYGYTF. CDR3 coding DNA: TGTGCCAGCAGCTTATTACCGGGATATGGCTACACCTTC.